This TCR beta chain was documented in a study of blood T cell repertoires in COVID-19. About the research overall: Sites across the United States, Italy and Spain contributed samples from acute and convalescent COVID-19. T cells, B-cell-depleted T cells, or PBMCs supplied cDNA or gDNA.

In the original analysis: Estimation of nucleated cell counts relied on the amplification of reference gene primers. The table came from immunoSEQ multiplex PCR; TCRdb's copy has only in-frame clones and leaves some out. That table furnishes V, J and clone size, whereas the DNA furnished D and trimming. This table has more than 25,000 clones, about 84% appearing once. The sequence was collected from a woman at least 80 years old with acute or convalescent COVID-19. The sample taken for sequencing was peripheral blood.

The CDR3 sequence is CASSIGQGASNEKLFF. The CDR3 DNA follows: TGTGCCAGCAGCATAGGACAGGGGGCCAGTAATGAAAAACTGTTTTTT. The chain uses TRBV2 and TRBJ1-4; 11 nucleotides align to TRBD1. Germline assignment: CDR1 SNHLY and CDR2 FYNNEI. This CDR3 is built from 16 residues. J lost 4 bases, V lost 6 bases, and 7 bases had no gene match.